This T cell receptor beta chain derives from a study of T cell clonality in common variable immunodeficiency. This CDR3 is built from 14 residues. CDR1 and CDR2 from the germline V gene are SGHDT and YYEEEE. Study results and caveats: Reportedly, TCR beta sequences from common variable immunodeficiency showed fewer deletions and N-nucleotide insertions. TCRbeta clonality was increased in CVID versus healthy controls.

There are many counts of this clone. Its antigen is unknown. The CDR3 end is not reached by the read, which stops 3 residues before it; the germline J gene fills it in. Sequencing input was equivalent genomic DNA from CVID and controls. Only in-frame clones appear in the TCRdb table, and some are missing; sequencing was by immunoSEQ multiplex PCR. The sample was found to contain some 42,000 clones, and every one recurs. The sample comprised peripheral blood mononuclear cells. The source of this sequence is a person aged 18-70 years in good health. The J gene is TRBJ1-2, the V gene TRBV5-6; 8 bases align to TRBD1. This CDR3 reads CASSLLTGAGGYTF. The covered CDR3 bases are TGTGCCAGCAGTCTACTGACAGGGGCCGGGGGC.